Listed below are T cell receptor beta chains from one sample, sequenced in a study of blood T cell repertoires in COVID-19. TCRdb's table, derived via immunoSEQ multiplex PCR, lists solely in-frame clones and lacks some. The repertoire consists of approximately 300,000 clones, with roughly 89% occurring once and the leading ten covering about 1%. Input material: peripheral blood. Receptors were obtained from a woman aged 40 to 49 with COVID-19, enrolled during active disease. The CDR3 runs from the conserved cysteine through the conserved F or W. The order of the fields is D gene, V gene, J gene, clone size, CDR3 DNA, CDR3 protein. A D gene is named only where the DNA matches it firmly. A row's size may be missing; if present it is once, few, many or a size class.

D gene: .; V gene: TRBV5-1; J gene: TRBJ2-1; clone size: .; CDR3 DNA: TGCGCCAGCAGCTTCCCTTCTAGCTCCTACAATGAGCAGTTCTTC; CDR3 protein: CASSFPSSSYNEQFF
D gene: TRBD2; V gene: TRBV4-2; J gene: TRBJ2-3; clone size: once; CDR3 DNA: TGTGCCAGCAGCCAAGAGCCCCTCACTAGCGGGGGGGCAGGATATACGCAGTATTTT; CDR3 protein: CASSQEPLTSGGAGYTQYF
D gene: TRBD1; V gene: TRBV27; J gene: TRBJ1-1; clone size: .; CDR3 DNA: TGTGCCAGCAGTTCATCCCACCTGACAGGGAAGGCTTTCTTT; CDR3 protein: CASSSSHLTGKAFF
D gene: .; V gene: TRBV28; J gene: TRBJ1-3; clone size: .; CDR3 DNA: TGTGCCAGCAGCCCAGCCGGGAAGTTCGGAAACACCATATATTTT; CDR3 protein: CASSPAGKFGNTIYF
D gene: .; V gene: TRBV28; J gene: TRBJ1-2; clone size: .; CDR3 DNA: TGTGCCAGCAGTTTGGGGGGGAGACCTGCGGATGGCTACACCTTC; CDR3 protein: CASSLGGRPADGYTF
D gene: .; V gene: TRBV5-5; J gene: TRBJ2-3; clone size: .; CDR3 DNA: TGTGCCAGCAGCTTGATAATAGGACTTACCACAGATACGCAGTATTTT; CDR3 protein: CASSLIIGLTTDTQYF
D gene: TRBD1; V gene: TRBV4-2; J gene: TRBJ2-7; clone size: .; CDR3 DNA: TGTGCCAGCAGCCAGGCATCAGGGGGAACGCTCGGCGAGCAGTACTTC; CDR3 protein: CASSQASGGTLGEQYF
D gene: TRBD1; V gene: TRBV5-1; J gene: TRBJ1-2; clone size: .; CDR3 DNA: TGCGCCAGCAGCCCCGGGACAGGAGATCTCTATGGCTACACCTTC; CDR3 protein: CASSPGTGDLYGYTF
D gene: TRBD1; V gene: TRBV5-6; J gene: TRBJ1-3; clone size: .; CDR3 DNA: TGTGCCAGCAGGTCTCGACAGGGGGCAGAAGTCGGAAACACCATATATTTT; CDR3 protein: CASRSRQGAEVGNTIYF
D gene: .; V gene: TRBV27; J gene: TRBJ1-2; clone size: .; CDR3 DNA: TGTGCCAGCAGTTCCCGGGACACCGTTAACTATGGCTACACCTTC; CDR3 protein: CASSSRDTVNYGYTF
D gene: .; V gene: TRBV12-3/TRBV12-4; J gene: TRBJ2-7; clone size: .; CDR3 DNA: TGTGCCAGCAGTTACTTACAGGGATCCGAGCAGTACTTC; CDR3 protein: CASSYLQGSEQYF
D gene: TRBD1; V gene: TRBV9; J gene: TRBJ2-7; clone size: .; CDR3 DNA: TGTGCCAGCAGCGTAGAGGGGGGCAGGGGGCACAGCGAGCAGTACTTC; CDR3 protein: CASSVEGGRGHSEQYF
D gene: .; V gene: TRBV15; J gene: TRBJ2-1; clone size: .; CDR3 DNA: TGTGCCACCAGCCCCCGGGGAACCTACAATGAGCAGTTCTTC; CDR3 protein: CATSPRGTYNEQFF
D gene: .; V gene: TRBV6-5; J gene: TRBJ2-2; clone size: once; CDR3 DNA: TGTGCCAGCAGTTACGCTGGGCTGGCGAACACCGGGGAGCTGTTTTTT; CDR3 protein: CASSYAGLANTGELFF
D gene: .; V gene: TRBV27; J gene: TRBJ2-3; clone size: .; CDR3 DNA: TGTGCCAGCAGTTACCTGGGGGCCAGTGATACGCAGTATTTT; CDR3 protein: CASSYLGASDTQYF
D gene: .; V gene: TRBV30; J gene: TRBJ1-1; clone size: .; CDR3 DNA: TGTGCCTGGAGAAGTGTTTGGGCCACTGAAGCTTTCTTT; CDR3 protein: CAWRSVWATEAFF
D gene: TRBD1; V gene: TRBV5-1; J gene: TRBJ1-2; clone size: .; CDR3 DNA: TGCGCCAGCAGCGCGGACAGGGGATCCTATGGCTACACCTTC; CDR3 protein: CASSADRGSYGYTF
D gene: TRBD2; V gene: TRBV6-2/TRBV6-3; J gene: TRBJ2-7; clone size: .; CDR3 DNA: TGTGCCAGCAGTTACCTGAGTAGCGGGAGGAACCACGAGCAGTACTTC; CDR3 protein: CASSYLSSGRNHEQYF
D gene: TRBD1; V gene: TRBV2; J gene: TRBJ2-5; clone size: .; CDR3 DNA: TGTGCCAGCAGTGGGACAGGGGGAGGAGAGACCCAGTACTTC; CDR3 protein: CASSGTGGGETQYF
D gene: .; V gene: TRBV3-1/TRBV3-2; J gene: TRBJ1-3; clone size: .; CDR3 DNA: TGTGCCAGCAGGAGCTCTGGAAACACCATATATTTT; CDR3 protein: CASRSSGNTIYF
D gene: .; V gene: TRBV6-1; J gene: TRBJ1-2; clone size: .; CDR3 DNA: TGTGCCAGCAGTGAAGCAGGGGGTGGCTATGGCTACACCTTC; CDR3 protein: CASSEAGGGYGYTF
D gene: TRBD2; V gene: TRBV7-2; J gene: TRBJ2-1; clone size: .; CDR3 DNA: TGTGCCAGCAGCTCTCGGGTAGCGGGGGCATACAATGAGCAGTTCTTC; CDR3 protein: CASSSRVAGAYNEQFF
D gene: TRBD2; V gene: TRBV7-2; J gene: TRBJ2-2; clone size: .; CDR3 DNA: TGTGCCAGCAGCGCGCTAGCGGGAGGGGCCGGCGGGGAGCTGTTTTTT; CDR3 protein: CASSALAGGAGGELFF
D gene: .; V gene: TRBV6-2/TRBV6-3; J gene: TRBJ2-1; clone size: once; CDR3 DNA: TGTGCCAGCAGTTACATTTCAATAGCGGTAACCTTGAATGAGCAGTTCTTC; CDR3 protein: CASSYISIAVTLNEQFF
D gene: TRBD2; V gene: TRBV19; J gene: TRBJ2-5; clone size: .; CDR3 DNA: TGTGCCAGTACCCCGGGACTAGCGCTAGGAGAGACCCAGTACTTC; CDR3 protein: CASTPGLALGETQYF
D gene: TRBD1; V gene: TRBV5-8; J gene: TRBJ2-1; clone size: .; CDR3 DNA: TGTGCCAGCAGCGATGGACAGGGGGGGTACAATGAGCAGTTCTTC; CDR3 protein: CASSDGQGGYNEQFF
D gene: TRBD1; V gene: TRBV7-2; J gene: TRBJ2-1; clone size: .; CDR3 DNA: TGTGCCAGCAGCTTTACAGGGGGCGCGAATGAGCAGTTCTTC; CDR3 protein: CASSFTGGANEQFF
D gene: TRBD2; V gene: TRBV7-3; J gene: TRBJ2-5; clone size: .; CDR3 DNA: TGTGCCAGCAGCTCGGGACTAGCGGGACCAGAAGACTTC; CDR3 protein: CASSSGLAGPEDF
D gene: .; V gene: TRBV7-3; J gene: TRBJ2-5; clone size: .; CDR3 DNA: TGTGCCAGCAGCCTGGCCTCGGCAGGGACCCAGTACTTC; CDR3 protein: CASSLASAGTQYF
D gene: .; V gene: TRBV28; J gene: TRBJ1-1; clone size: .; CDR3 DNA: TGTGCCAGCAGCGTTCCTCTTCAGGCGAACACTGAAGCTTTCTTT; CDR3 protein: CASSVPLQANTEAFF
D gene: .; V gene: TRBV6-5; J gene: TRBJ2-5; clone size: .; CDR3 DNA: TGTGCCAGCAGTTACTCGGCGGGGGCACAAGAGACCCAGTACTTC; CDR3 protein: CASSYSAGAQETQYF
D gene: .; V gene: TRBV6-5; J gene: TRBJ1-5; clone size: .; CDR3 DNA: TGTGCCAGCAGCCGTACAGGGATTGATTATCAGCCCCAGCATTTT; CDR3 protein: CASSRTGIDYQPQHF
D gene: .; V gene: TRBV5-5; J gene: TRBJ2-5; clone size: once; CDR3 DNA: TGTGCCAGCAGCTTGATGTCTTACCAAGAGACCCAGTACTTC; CDR3 protein: CASSLMSYQETQYF
D gene: TRBD1; V gene: TRBV5-1; J gene: TRBJ1-2; clone size: .; CDR3 DNA: TGCGCCAGCAGCCGGGGGTGGGGCAGGGGGCCTAATGGCTACACCTTC; CDR3 protein: CASSRGWGRGPNGYTF
D gene: TRBD1; V gene: TRBV27; J gene: TRBJ2-5; clone size: once; CDR3 DNA: TGTGCCAGCAGTCCCCGGACAGGACAAGAGACCCAGTACTTC; CDR3 protein: CASSPRTGQETQYF
D gene: .; V gene: TRBV5-4; J gene: TRBJ1-3; clone size: once; CDR3 DNA: TGTGCCAGCAGCTTGGCCGGGGGCTCTGGAAACACCATATATTTT; CDR3 protein: CASSLAGGSGNTIYF
D gene: .; V gene: TRBV30; J gene: TRBJ2-1; clone size: .; CDR3 DNA: TGTGCCTGGATCCAAGGGGGGGGCCCTCCGGCTTACAATGAGCAGTTCTTC; CDR3 protein: CAWIQGGGPPAYNEQFF
D gene: TRBD1; V gene: TRBV2; J gene: TRBJ1-2; clone size: .; CDR3 DNA: TGTGCCAGCAGCGCGGGACAGGGGGTTAACTATGGCTACACCTTC; CDR3 protein: CASSAGQGVNYGYTF
D gene: .; V gene: TRBV19; J gene: TRBJ2-1; clone size: .; CDR3 DNA: TGTGCCTCCCGTAAGGGAGCGGGTTCCTACAATGAGCAGTTCTTC; CDR3 protein: CASRKGAGSYNEQFF
D gene: TRBD1; V gene: TRBV7-3; J gene: TRBJ2-5; clone size: .; CDR3 DNA: TGTGCCAGCAGCCCTGGACAGGGGGAGACCCAGTACTTC; CDR3 protein: CASSPGQGETQYF
D gene: .; V gene: TRBV5-1; J gene: TRBJ1-4; clone size: .; CDR3 DNA: TGCGCCAGCAGCCTGGCGGGGGGGGATGGGAAACTGTTTTTT; CDR3 protein: CASSLAGGDGKLFF
D gene: .; V gene: TRBV7-9; J gene: TRBJ1-2; clone size: .; CDR3 DNA: TGTGCCAGCAGCCAAACCAGGGTCTACCCTAACTATGGCTACACCTTC; CDR3 protein: CASSQTRVYPNYGYTF
D gene: TRBD1; V gene: TRBV7-3; J gene: TRBJ2-2; clone size: once; CDR3 DNA: TGTGCCAGCAGCCTTCGAGCCGGACAGGGCGGCCGGGAGCTGTTTTTT; CDR3 protein: CASSLRAGQGGRELFF
D gene: .; V gene: TRBV5-5; J gene: TRBJ1-5; clone size: .; CDR3 DNA: TGTGCCAGCAGCTTGGAACAGGGCCCCAATCAGCCCCAGCATTTT; CDR3 protein: CASSLEQGPNQPQHF
D gene: .; V gene: TRBV5-6; J gene: TRBJ1-4; clone size: .; CDR3 DNA: TGTGCCAGCAGCTTGTCACAGTTGGAAAAACTGTTTTTT; CDR3 protein: CASSLSQLEKLFF
D gene: .; V gene: TRBV4-3; J gene: TRBJ2-6; clone size: .; CDR3 DNA: TGCGCCAGCAGCCGCCCCCGAGGGTCAGCTGACTCTGGGGCCAACGTCCTGACTTTC; CDR3 protein: CASSRPRGSADSGANVLTF
D gene: .; V gene: TRBV5-4; J gene: TRBJ1-1; clone size: .; CDR3 DNA: TGTGCCAGCAGTCGAGGTGGGAACACTGAAGCTTTCTTT; CDR3 protein: CASSRGGNTEAFF
D gene: TRBD1; V gene: TRBV19; J gene: TRBJ2-1; clone size: .; CDR3 DNA: TGTGCCAGTAGTATTTCCGGGACAGGGTGGGGGAATGAGCAGTTCTTC; CDR3 protein: CASSISGTGWGNEQFF
D gene: .; V gene: TRBV2; J gene: TRBJ1-2; clone size: .; CDR3 DNA: TGTGCCAGCAGTGAGGAGGTTTATGGCTACACCTTC; CDR3 protein: CASSEEVYGYTF
D gene: .; V gene: TRBV11-2; J gene: TRBJ2-6; clone size: .; CDR3 DNA: TGTGCCAGCAGCTTTGACAGAGCAGGGGCCAACGTCCTGACTTTC; CDR3 protein: CASSFDRAGANVLTF
D gene: .; V gene: TRBV24-1; J gene: TRBJ2-5; clone size: .; CDR3 DNA: TGTGCCACCAGTGATTTGACTCAGGGGGGTAGCGGGGTCGATGACCAGTACTTC; CDR3 protein: CATSDLTQGGSGVDDQYF
D gene: TRBD1; V gene: TRBV7-6; J gene: TRBJ2-2; clone size: .; CDR3 DNA: TGTGCCAGCAGCTTGCGACAGGGTGGCACCGGGGAGCTGTTTTTT; CDR3 protein: CASSLRQGGTGELFF
D gene: TRBD1; V gene: TRBV29-1; J gene: TRBJ1-5; clone size: .; CDR3 DNA: TGCAGCGTTTCGAGGGGGCAGGATCAGCCCCAGCATTTT; CDR3 protein: CSVSRGQDQPQHF
D gene: .; V gene: TRBV5-1; J gene: TRBJ2-6; clone size: .; CDR3 DNA: TGCGCCAGCTCCTTAGACCCTCAGGGCTCTGGGGCCAACGTCCTGACTTTC; CDR3 protein: CASSLDPQGSGANVLTF
D gene: .; V gene: TRBV2; J gene: TRBJ2-7; clone size: .; CDR3 DNA: TGTGCCAGCAGTTACAGCCCCTACGAGCAGTACTTC; CDR3 protein: CASSYSPYEQYF
D gene: .; V gene: TRBV6-5; J gene: TRBJ2-7; clone size: .; CDR3 DNA: TGTGCCAGCAGTTACTGGGGGGGGACAACCCCCTCCGAGCAGTACTTC; CDR3 protein: CASSYWGGTTPSEQYF
D gene: TRBD1; V gene: TRBV6-5; J gene: TRBJ2-7; clone size: .; CDR3 DNA: TGTGCCAGCAGTTTACAGGGGCCCGAGCAGTACTTC; CDR3 protein: CASSLQGPEQYF